This entry lists 18 T cell receptor beta chains sequenced from one sample in a study of blood T cell repertoires in COVID-19. Only in-frame clones appear in the TCRdb table, and some are missing; sequencing was by immunoSEQ multiplex PCR. The sample has 130,000 to 150,000 clones; 88% are singletons. The sample was peripheral blood. These receptors were collected from a man aged 65 to 85 with acute or convalescent COVID-19.

The rearrangement joins TRBV7-2 to TRBJ1-1, with TRBD1 identical over 7 bases. From germline, CDR1 is SGHTA and CDR2 FQGNSA. This CDR3 is built from 14 residues. J was trimmed by 1 base and V by 6 bases; bases with no gene match: 5. The CDR3 sequence is CASRYRGGNTEAFF. The DNA of the CDR3 is TGTGCCAGCAGATACAGGGGAGGGAACACTGAAGCTTTCTTT.

The CDR3, as DNA: TGTGCCAGCCGGGACAGGGGTTTGAACACTGAAGCTTTCTTT. It is translated as CASRDRGLNTEAFF. This chain links TRBV19 with TRBJ1-1; 10 bases are shared with TRBD1. The CDR3 runs 14 residues. In germline, CDR1 is LNHDA, CDR2 SQIVND (reference sequence). Trimming cost V 9 bases and J 0 bases; bases outside gene matches: 4. Combining the CDR3 with reference TRBV19 and TRBJ1-1 gives the whole variable domain DGGITQSPKYLFRKEGQNVTLSCEQNLNHDAMYWYRQDPGQGLRLIYYSQIVNDFQKGDIAEGYSVSREKKESFPLTVTSAQKNPTAFYLCASRDRGLNTEAFFGQGTRLTVV.

The chain links TRBV3-1 (or the pseudogene TRBV3-2) to TRBJ1-2, with D hard to call. The germline V gene has CDR1 LGHDT and CDR2 YNNKEL (reference sequence). This CDR3 contains 14 residues. The V end was cut by 3 bases, the J end by 2 bases, with 10 bases between. CDR3 region: CASSHFDTNYGYTF. CDR3 in DNA: TGTGCCAGCAGCCACTTTGACACCAACTATGGCTACACCTTC.

The chain has TRBV4-1 and TRBJ1-2; 8 bases match TRBD1. V lost 6 bases, J lost 11 bases, and 5 bases stayed unmatched. This CDR3 contains 11 residues. The V gene's germline CDR1 is MGHRA and CDR2 YSYEKL. The CDR3 sequence: CASSSTGAYTF. CDR3 DNA sequence: TGCGCCAGCAGTTCGACAGGGGCGTACACCTTC.

This sequence joins TRBV18 and TRBJ1-1; perhaps TRBD1 as D (5 bases). CDR3 length: 15 amino acids. V shed 2 bases and J shed 1 base, with 11 bases lying between them. Germline V gives CDR1 KGHSH, CDR2 LQKENI. The CDR3 spells CASSPGHDRNTEAFF. For the CDR3, the DNA is TGTGCCAGCTCACCAGGTCATGACAGGAACACTGAAGCTTTCTTT.

The chain's CDR3 is CASTRLGGGLGYTF. The CDR3 region has the DNA TGTGCCAGCACCCGGCTAGGGGGGGGGCTTGGCTACACCTTC. V usage is TRBV2 and J usage is TRBJ1-2; weak D call: TRBD1 (6 bases). V shed 7 bases and J shed 7 bases, with 19 bases lying between them. The germline gives CDR1 SNHLY, CDR2 FYNNEI. The CDR3 covers 14 residues.

The V gene is TRBV3-1 (or the pseudogene TRBV3-2), the J gene TRBJ1-2; D not resolved. The germline CDR1 and CDR2 sequences are LGHDT and YNNKEL (reference sequence). Trimming cost V 1 base and J 4 bases, with 7 bases left between them. CDR3 length: 13 residues. The CDR3 is CASSQAGVYGYTF. The CDR3 coding sequence is TGTGCCAGCAGCCAAGCCGGGGTCTATGGCTACACCTTC.

This clone was detected only a few times. The genes are TRBV10-1 and TRBJ2-7; 10 bases fit TRBD1. Per germline, CDR1 WNHNN and CDR2 SYGVQD (reference sequence). The CDR3 has 13 residues. Trimming at V came to 6 bases and at J to 3 bases, leaving 2 bases not matched to a gene. The chain's CDR3 is CASSRTGGYEQYF. Written as DNA, the CDR3 is TGCGCCAGCAGCCGGACAGGGGGCTACGAGCAGTACTTC.

The chain recombines TRBV6-5 with TRBJ2-7, with 10 bases aligning to TRBD2. Looked up from germline, CDR1 is MNHEY and CDR2 is SVGAGI. J lost 0 bases, V lost 6 bases, and 2 bases had no gene match. The CDR3 length is 14 residues. The CDR3 loop reads CASRSSGGSYEQYF. CDR3 DNA: TGTGCCAGCAGGTCTAGCGGGGGCTCCTACGAGCAGTACTTC.

The gene calls are TRBV18 and TRBJ1-1; 8 nucleotides line up with TRBD1. The CDR3 contains 12 residues. The germline gives CDR1 KGHSH, CDR2 LQKENI. V lost 4 bases, J lost 10 bases, and 5 bases stayed unmatched. CDR3 in amino acids: CASSQNRGVAFF. The CDR3 DNA reads as TGTGCCAGCTCACAGAACAGGGGGGTAGCTTTCTTT.

This clone was counted a few times. The chain joins TRBV19 to TRBJ2-2; D possibly corresponds to TRBD1 (6 bases). The CDR3 runs 15 residues. Trimming removed 4 bases from V and 2 bases from J, with 11 bases in between. Germline-derived CDR1 and CDR2 are LNHDA and SQIVND (reference sequence). CDR3 sequence reads: CASSRGHFNTGELFF. The CDR3 coding sequence is TGTGCCAGTAGTAGGGGACACTTCAACACCGGGGAGCTGTTTTTT. The complete variable domain, with remaining parts taken from reference TRBV19 and TRBJ2-2, reads DGGITQSPKYLFRKEGQNVTLSCEQNLNHDAMYWYRQDPGQGLRLIYYSQIVNDFQKGDIAEGYSVSREKKESFPLTVTSAQKNPTAFYLCASSRGHFNTGELFFGEGSRLTVL.

Here the CDR3 reads CASGTAANQPQHF. In nucleotides, the CDR3 is TGTGCCAGCGGGACAGCCGCCAATCAGCCCCAGCATTTT. The V gene is TRBV6-5, the J gene TRBJ1-5, with TRBD1 matching over 7 bases. Germline-derived CDR1 and CDR2 are MNHEY and SVGAGI. The CDR3 runs 13 residues. V gave up 8 bases and J gave up 3 bases; unmatched junction bases: 4.

The chain employs TRBV4-1 and TRBJ1-5; D unresolved. The CDR3 has 16 residues. V lost 0 bases, J lost 5 bases, and 14 bases lay in between. From germline, CDR1 is MGHRA and CDR2 YSYEKL. The CDR3 sequence: CASSQDWQEGYQPQHF. CDR3 nucleotides: TGCGCCAGCAGCCAAGATTGGCAGGAGGGCTATCAGCCCCAGCATTTT.

The chain has TRBV6-2 or TRBV6-3 and TRBJ2-2, with D unclear. V lost 6 bases, J lost 7 bases, and 12 bases lay in between. This CDR3 spans 13 amino acids. From germline, CDR1 is MNHEY and CDR2 SVGEGT. This chain's CDR3 is CASSPVKHGELFF. Written as DNA, the CDR3 is TGTGCCAGCAGCCCGGTCAAGCACGGGGAGCTGTTTTTT.

The table lists this clone with a few counts. The rearrangement uses TRBV11-2 and TRBJ1-1, with a possible D match to TRBD1 (6 bases). CDR1 is SGHAT, CDR2 FQNNGV, per germline. With 5 bases removed from V and 1 base from J, the gap between germline ends came to 8 bases. CDR3 length: 13 amino acids. In DNA form, the CDR3 reads TGTGCCAGCAGCAGGGGGGGGAACACTGAAGCTTTCTTT. It is translated as CASSRGGNTEAFF. Complete variable domain (other parts from reference TRBV11-2 and TRBJ1-1): EAGVAQSPRYKIIEKRQSVAFWCNPISGHATLYWYQQILGQGPKLLIQFQNNGVVDDSQLPKDRFSAERLKGVDSTLKIQPAKLEDSAVYLCASSRGGNTEAFFGQGTRLTVV.

V gene TRBV24-1 combines with J gene TRBJ2-1; 7 positions match TRBD2. V gave up 4 bases and J gave up 8 bases; unmatched junction bases: 13. The CDR3 totals 16 residues. The germline V gene encodes CDR1 KGHDR and CDR2 SFDVKD. CDR3 residues: CATSESGASRTDEQFF. The DNA for the CDR3 is TGTGCCACCAGTGAGAGCGGGGCTAGCAGAACCGATGAGCAGTTCTTC.

The chain joins TRBV7-8 to TRBJ2-7, with unresolved D. The V gene lost 1 base and the J gene lost 3 bases, with 13 bases spanning the gap. This CDR3 is 15 amino acids long. CDR1 and CDR2 (germline): SGHVS, FQNEAQ. The CDR3 nucleotides read TGTGCCAGCAGCTTAGGTAGTGAGCACGGCTACGAGCAGTACTTC. Residues: CASSLGSEHGYEQYF. Full variable domain (outside the CDR3, taken from reference TRBV7-8 and TRBJ2-7): GAGVSQSPRYKVAKRGQDVALRCDPISGHVSLFWYQQALGQGPEFLTYFQNEAQLDKSGLPSDRFFAERPEGSVSTLKIQRTQQEDSAVYLCASSLGSEHGYEQYFGPGTRLTVT.

The rearrangement joins TRBV14 to TRBJ2-2, with 10 bases fitting TRBD1. The CDR3 has 21 residues. CDR1 is SGHDN and CDR2 is FVKESK in the germline V gene. J was trimmed by 1 base and V by 0 bases; bases with no gene match: 14. For the CDR3, the DNA is TGTGCCAGCAGCCAAGAAGGAGTGGGACAGGGGATATCAATGAACACCGGGGAGCTGTTTTTT. Protein: CASSQEGVGQGISMNTGELFF.